These T cell receptor beta chains were read from a single sample in a study of blood T cell repertoires in COVID-19. Method: immunoSEQ multiplex PCR; TCRdb's copy keeps in-frame clones and lacks some. Found here are about 170,000 clones, roughly four fifths of them singletons; the top ten hold roughly 2%. Sequencing was carried out using peripheral blood. All receptors come from a woman older than 75 with acute or convalescent COVID-19. CDR3s include the opening cysteine and the closing phenylalanine or tryptophan. Fields, in order: clone size, J gene, D gene, V gene, CDR3 protein, CDR3 DNA. A D gene is named only where the DNA matches it firmly. Some rows have no size entry. The others give once, few or many, or a class for an expanded clone.

clone_size: -; j_call: TRBJ2-7; d_call: -; v_call: TRBV28; cdr3_aa: CASSPSGGSFRETYF; cdr3_nt: TGTGCCAGCAGTCCCTCCGGGGGAAGCTTTCGGGAGACGTACTTC
clone_size: few; j_call: TRBJ1-1; d_call: -; v_call: TRBV18; cdr3_aa: CASSPPARNTEAFF; cdr3_nt: TGTGCCAGCTCACCACCGGCACGAAACACTGAAGCTTTCTTT
clone_size: -; j_call: TRBJ2-5; d_call: TRBD1; v_call: TRBV16; cdr3_aa: CASSQQTGPQETQYF; cdr3_nt: TGTGCCAGCAGCCAACAGACAGGGCCCCAAGAGACCCAGTACTTC
clone_size: -; j_call: TRBJ2-2; d_call: -; v_call: TRBV9; cdr3_aa: CASSVQAGARSTGELFF; cdr3_nt: TGTGCCAGCAGCGTACAGGCGGGGGCGAGATCGACCGGGGAGCTGTTTTTT
clone_size: -; j_call: TRBJ1-1; d_call: -; v_call: TRBV5-1; cdr3_aa: CASTRQGGTEAFF; cdr3_nt: TGCGCCAGCACCCGGCAGGGTGGAACTGAAGCTTTCTTT
clone_size: -; j_call: TRBJ1-3; d_call: TRBD1; v_call: TRBV28; cdr3_aa: CASSLDRLVSGNTIYF; cdr3_nt: TGTGCCAGCAGTTTGGACAGGTTGGTGTCTGGAAACACCATATATTTT
clone_size: once; j_call: TRBJ2-5; d_call: TRBD1; v_call: TRBV5-6; cdr3_aa: CASSVRDRVLQETQYF; cdr3_nt: TGTGCCAGCAGCGTCCGGGACAGGGTCCTCCAAGAGACCCAGTACTTC
clone_size: -; j_call: TRBJ1-1; d_call: -; v_call: TRBV6-5; cdr3_aa: CASRTTAMNTEAFF; cdr3_nt: TGTGCCAGCAGGACGACAGCGATGAACACTGAAGCTTTCTTT
clone_size: once; j_call: TRBJ2-3; d_call: TRBD1; v_call: TRBV19; cdr3_aa: CASSTRTGESDTQYF; cdr3_nt: TGTGCCAGTAGTACACGGACAGGGGAGTCAGATACGCAGTATTTT
clone_size: -; j_call: TRBJ2-1; d_call: TRBD2; v_call: TRBV7-6; cdr3_aa: CASSLGREFRDEQFF; cdr3_nt: TGTGCCAGCAGCTTAGGGCGGGAGTTTAGAGATGAGCAGTTCTTC
clone_size: -; j_call: TRBJ2-1; d_call: TRBD2; v_call: TRBV28; cdr3_aa: CASSRRLASSYNEQFF; cdr3_nt: TGTGCCAGCAGCCGCAGACTAGCGAGCTCCTACAATGAGCAGTTCTTC
clone_size: -; j_call: TRBJ2-3; d_call: -; v_call: TRBV15; cdr3_aa: CATSPVARRTDTQYF; cdr3_nt: TGTGCCACCAGCCCCGTCGCGCGGCGCACAGATACGCAGTATTTT
clone_size: -; j_call: TRBJ2-3; d_call: -; v_call: TRBV6-2/TRBV6-3; cdr3_aa: CASSQSADTQYF; cdr3_nt: TGTGCCAGCAGTCAATCAGCAGATACGCAGTATTTT
clone_size: -; j_call: TRBJ1-6; d_call: -; v_call: TRBV2; cdr3_aa: CASTIAGELSSPLHF; cdr3_nt: TGTGCCAGCACCATCGCAGGGGAGTTGAGTTCACCCCTCCACTTT
clone_size: -; j_call: TRBJ2-3; d_call: -; v_call: TRBV18; cdr3_aa: CASSPLRGGVTDTQYF; cdr3_nt: TGTGCCAGCTCCCCCCTTAGGGGGGGGGTCACAGATACGCAGTATTTT
clone_size: -; j_call: TRBJ1-2; d_call: TRBD1; v_call: TRBV2; cdr3_aa: CASSVPGQGSRNGYTF; cdr3_nt: TGTGCCAGCAGCGTCCCGGGACAGGGATCACGTAATGGCTACACCTTC
clone_size: few; j_call: TRBJ1-1; d_call: TRBD1; v_call: TRBV5-4; cdr3_aa: CASSNDRGREAFF; cdr3_nt: TGTGCCAGCAGCAATGACAGGGGGCGCGAAGCTTTCTTT
clone_size: -; j_call: TRBJ2-5; d_call: -; v_call: TRBV19; cdr3_aa: CASSPGAGTLKETQYF; cdr3_nt: TGTGCCAGTAGTCCCGGAGCCGGGACACTCAAAGAGACCCAGTACTTC
clone_size: -; j_call: TRBJ2-3; d_call: -; v_call: TRBV5-4; cdr3_aa: CASSLGPSADF; cdr3_nt: TGTGCCAGCAGCTTGGGGCCCTCAGCGGATTTT
clone_size: once; j_call: TRBJ2-4; d_call: TRBD2; v_call: TRBV6-5; cdr3_aa: CASSSSGDTKNIQYF; cdr3_nt: TGTGCCAGCAGTTCTAGCGGGGACACCAAAAACATTCAGTACTTC
clone_size: -; j_call: TRBJ1-2; d_call: -; v_call: TRBV5-6; cdr3_aa: CASSNGRALNGYTF; cdr3_nt: TGTGCCAGCAGCAATGGCAGGGCCTTGAATGGCTACACCTTC
clone_size: few; j_call: TRBJ1-1; d_call: -; v_call: TRBV7-2; cdr3_aa: CASSLLVRQGSEAFF; cdr3_nt: TGTGCCAGCAGCTTATTGGTCCGGCAGGGATCCGAAGCTTTCTTT
clone_size: -; j_call: TRBJ1-3; d_call: -; v_call: TRBV7-2; cdr3_aa: CASSLALGASAGNTIYF; cdr3_nt: TGTGCCAGCAGCTTAGCGCTAGGGGCCTCCGCTGGAAACACCATATATTTT
clone_size: -; j_call: TRBJ1-1; d_call: -; v_call: TRBV7-2; cdr3_aa: CASSLTDMNTEAFF; cdr3_nt: TGTGCCAGCAGCTTAACAGACATGAACACTGAAGCTTTCTTT
clone_size: -; j_call: TRBJ2-4; d_call: -; v_call: TRBV7-2; cdr3_aa: CASSLDPGGIQYF; cdr3_nt: TGTGCCAGCAGCTTAGATCCGGGTGGCATTCAGTACTTC
clone_size: -; j_call: TRBJ1-5; d_call: TRBD1; v_call: TRBV3-1/TRBV3-2; cdr3_aa: CASRHDRAGDQPQHF; cdr3_nt: TGTGCCAGCAGACACGACAGGGCCGGGGATCAGCCCCAGCATTTT
clone_size: -; j_call: TRBJ2-1; d_call: -; v_call: TRBV7-2; cdr3_aa: CASSLGQGSYNEQFF; cdr3_nt: TGTGCCAGCAGCTTAGGGCAGGGCTCCTACAATGAGCAGTTCTTC
clone_size: once; j_call: TRBJ2-7; d_call: -; v_call: TRBV7-2; cdr3_aa: CASSLDRSREQYF; cdr3_nt: TGTGCCAGCAGCTTAGACAGGTCGAGGGAGCAGTACTTC
clone_size: -; j_call: TRBJ2-3; d_call: -; v_call: TRBV5-1; cdr3_aa: CASSGSGTRRSDTQYF; cdr3_nt: TGCGCCAGCAGCGGCTCCGGGACACGCAGGTCAGATACGCAGTATTTT
clone_size: once; j_call: TRBJ2-1; d_call: -; v_call: TRBV7-2; cdr3_aa: CASSLLEGGASDEQFF; cdr3_nt: TGTGCCAGCAGCTTATTGGAGGGAGGTGCGTCGGATGAGCAGTTCTTC
clone_size: -; j_call: TRBJ2-1; d_call: TRBD2; v_call: TRBV11-3; cdr3_aa: CASSLDGLSSGGHYNEQFF; cdr3_nt: TGTGCCAGCAGCTTAGACGGCCTATCTAGCGGGGGACACTACAATGAGCAGTTCTTC
clone_size: few; j_call: TRBJ2-3; d_call: TRBD1; v_call: TRBV4-1; cdr3_aa: CASSPGQGAKDTQYF; cdr3_nt: TGCGCCAGCAGCCCCGGACAGGGGGCGAAGGATACGCAGTATTTT
clone_size: many; j_call: TRBJ2-1; d_call: TRBD1; v_call: TRBV6-4; cdr3_aa: CASSEGTGTYNEQFF; cdr3_nt: TGTGCCAGCAGTGAAGGGACAGGGACCTACAATGAGCAGTTCTTC
clone_size: -; j_call: TRBJ1-1; d_call: TRBD1; v_call: TRBV5-1; cdr3_aa: CASSRSGQLNTEAFF; cdr3_nt: TGCGCCAGCAGCAGGTCGGGACAGCTGAACACTGAAGCTTTCTTT